The 20 T cell receptor beta chains in this list originate from one sample, sequenced in a study of cytomegalovirus exposure and HLA in healthy donors (dated by TCRdb to the late 2010s). The protocol used for the library was the immunoSEQ multiplex PCR assay. The multiplex PCR relied on a mix of 60 forward primers for TCR Vbeta segments and 13 reverse primers for TCR Jbeta segments. TCRdb obtained this table from immuneACCESS and retained in-frame rearrangements with V and J assigned. These tables miss some clones; where compared with another copy, unresolved V genes account for less than half of the shortfall, and the remainder is unexplained. In this sample the table shows approximately 180,000 clones, about 81% of which occur a single time. The ten largest account for about 2.2% of the sample. The sample comprised PBMCs. The source of these receptors is a woman aged 30 to 39 in good health and CMV-seronegative.

In its sample, this clone ranks as medium-sized. The junction departs from the called germline gene at one end, perhaps through a read error. V usage is TRBV10-3 and J usage is TRBJ2-7, with D perhaps matching TRBD2 (6 bases). This CDR3 spans 12 amino acids. Germline CDR1 is ENHRY and CDR2 is SYGVKD. The CDR3: CAISETATRRLF. As DNA, the CDR3 is TGTGCCATCAGTGAGACTGCGACTAGGAGGCTCTTC.

The chain links TRBV2 to TRBJ2-2; tentative D call: TRBD1 (5 bases). The length of the CDR3 is 15 residues. Germline CDR1 SNHLY, CDR2 FYNNEI. Trimming removed 4 bases at V and 1 base at J, with 10 bases between. CDR3 in DNA: TGTGCCAGCAGTGTTCGTCAGGGGAACACCGGGGAGCTGTTTTTT. Translating it yields CASSVRQGNTGELFF. The whole variable domain, filled in from reference TRBV2 and TRBJ2-2, reads EPEVTQTPSHQVTQMGQEVILRCVPISNHLYFYWYRQILGQKVEFLVSFYNNEISEKSEIFDDQFSVERPDGSNFTLKIRSTKLEDSAMYFCASSVRQGNTGELFFGEGSRLTVL.

The chain links TRBV7-2 to TRBJ2-7; 9 positions agree with TRBD1. Germline V gene lookup returns CDR1 SGHTA and CDR2 FQGNSA. The V gene end was trimmed by 2 bases and the J gene end by 5 bases; junction bases not matched to a gene: 7. This CDR3 region has 15 residues. The CDR3 spells CASSLSGTGPNEQYF. Written as DNA, the CDR3 is TGTGCCAGCAGCTTATCGGGGACAGGGCCCAACGAGCAGTACTTC. Filled out from reference TRBV7-2 and TRBJ2-7, the complete variable domain reads GAGVSQSPSNKVTEKGKDVELRCDPISGHTALYWYRQSLGQGLEFLIYFQGNSAPDKSGLPSDRFSAERTGGSVSTLTIQRTQQEDSAVYLCASSLSGTGPNEQYFGPGTRLTVT.

This clone appeared a few times. The rearrangement joins TRBV15 to TRBJ1-1, with 9 nucleotides matching TRBD1. Per the germline V gene, CDR1 is LNHNV and CDR2 is YYDKDF (reference sequence). CDR3 length equals 15 residues. The ends lost 1 base at V and 4 bases at J; junction bases unmatched: 4. CDR3 sequence: CATSRVGQGITEAFF. CDR3 DNA: TGTGCCACCAGCAGAGTCGGACAGGGGATCACTGAAGCTTTCTTT.

V and J are TRBV2 and TRBJ2-6; D uncertain. The V end lost 4 bases, the J end lost 0 bases, and 7 bases lay between the germline ends. CDR1 SNHLY and CDR2 FYNNEI come from the germline V gene. This CDR3 region has 15 residues. The CDR3 coding sequence is TGTGCCAGCAGTGGACTGACCTCTGGGGCCAACGTCCTGACTTTC. Translation gives CASSGLTSGANVLTF.

The V call is TRBV28, the J call TRBJ1-3; TRBD1 matches at 9 bases. This CDR3 has 15 residues. The germline gives CDR1 MDHEN, CDR2 SYDVKM. V gave up 2 bases and J gave up 4 bases; unmatched junction bases: 3. CDR3: CASSLATGGGNTIYF. The CDR3 DNA reads as TGTGCCAGCAGTTTAGCTACAGGGGGCGGAAACACCATATATTTT.

The V and J genes are TRBV9 and TRBJ2-2, with D possibly being TRBD2 (5 bases). The CDR3 extends over 17 amino acids. V was clipped by 7 bases and J by 0 bases, with 19 bases between them. Looked up from germline, CDR1 is SGDLS and CDR2 is YYNGEE. CDR3 protein: CASATNKDWANTGELFF. CDR3 nucleotides: TGTGCCAGCGCAACGAACAAGGACTGGGCGAACACCGGGGAGCTGTTTTTT.

Points on this clone: At one end, the junction sequence differs from germline, possibly due to a read error. The J gene is TRBJ2-3, the V gene TRBV7-9; D gene unclear. Per the germline V gene, CDR1 is SEHNR and CDR2 is FQNEAQ (reference sequence). The CDR3 is made up of 15 amino acids. For the CDR3, the DNA is TGTTCCAGCAGCTTAGGGCGTCAGGTCACAGATACGCAGTATTTT. Protein: CSSSLGRQVTDTQYF.

This chain joins TRBV7-3 and TRBJ2-1; 12 bases are shared with TRBD2. This CDR3 contains 15 residues. V shed 2 bases and J 6 bases; nucleotides not matched to a gene: 2. CDR1 and CDR2 (germline): SGHTA, FQGTGA. CDR3 in DNA: TGTGCCAGCAGCTTATCTAGCGGGGGGGGCAATGAGCAGTTCTTC. This gives the protein CASSLSSGGGNEQFF. Using reference TRBV7-3 and TRBJ2-1 for the parts outside the CDR3, the full variable domain is GAGVSQTPSNKVTEKGKYVELRCDPISGHTALYWYRQSLGQGPEFLIYFQGTGAADDSGLPNDRFFAVRPEGSVSTLKIQRTERGDSAVYLCASSLSSGGGNEQFFGPGTRLTVL.

This chain uses TRBV10-3 with TRBJ2-7; weak D call: TRBD2 (6 bases). This CDR3 has 16 amino acids. V was pared by 0 bases and J by 6 bases, with 18 bases between. Germline assignment: CDR1 ENHRY and CDR2 SYGVKD. The CDR3 spells CAISESEVGGFGEQYF. DNA of the CDR3: TGTGCCATCAGTGAGTCCGAGGTGGGGGGTTTCGGCGAGCAGTACTTC.

This clone has a single count. This chain links TRBV10-3 with TRBJ2-2, with D perhaps matching TRBD1 (5 bases). The CDR3 loop spans 12 amino acids. V was clipped by 6 bases and J by 7 bases, with 9 bases between them. Germline lookup yields CDR1 ENHRY and CDR2 SYGVKD. The CDR3 bases are TGTGCCATCAGGGGTCAGGGCGGGGAGCTGTTTTTT. Its protein is CAIRGQGGELFF.

CDR3 in amino acids: CASSLAVLSSYEQYF. The CDR3 region has the DNA TGTGCCAGCAGCTTAGCGGTGCTAAGCTCCTACGAGCAGTACTTC. This chain joins TRBV7-9 and TRBJ2-7, with D uncertain. The CDR3 covers 15 residues. Germline V gene lookup returns CDR1 SEHNR and CDR2 FQNEAQ (reference sequence). Trimming removed 0 bases from V and 0 bases from J, with 9 bases in between.

DNA for the CDR3: TGTGCCAGCAGCCTAAGGACAGAACCCGACAATGAGCAGTTCTTC. Translation: CASSLRTEPDNEQFF. The rearrangement uses TRBV7-6 and TRBJ2-1; a weak D match, TRBD1 (6 bases). This CDR3 has 15 amino acids. Germline V gene sequence: CDR1 SGHVS, CDR2 FNYEAQ. Deletions cut 5 bases from V and 5 bases from J, with 16 bases between.

This sequence joins TRBV28 and TRBJ1-4; 9 bases match TRBD1. The CDR3 contains 18 residues. CDR1 and CDR2 from the germline V gene are MDHEN and SYDVKM. V trimming: 6 bases; J trimming: 4 bases; junction bases outside the gene matches: 15. CDR3 DNA sequence: TGTGCCAGCAGGAGTGGGGGTCTAGGACAGGGGAATAATGAAAAACTGTTTTTT. This sequence encodes CASRSGGLGQGNNEKLFF.

This chain links TRBV6-5 with TRBJ1-6, with D hard to call. This CDR3 is 14 amino acids long. Trimming took 0 bases from V and 8 from J, leaving 8 bases between them. CDR1 MNHEY and CDR2 SVGAGI come from the germline V gene. Written as DNA, the CDR3 is TGTGCCAGCAGTTACTCGGGCCCTGATTCACCCCTCCACTTT. Translation gives CASSYSGPDSPLHF.

The chain carries TRBV14 and TRBJ2-5; maybe TRBD1 (7 bases). Germline loops: CDR1 SGHDN, CDR2 FVKESK. The CDR3 has 17 amino acids. The ends were cut back, 0 bases at V and 5 bases at J, with 19 bases in the middle. The DNA for the CDR3 is TGTGCCAGCAGCCAAGAAGGGGGCCTCCTAAGCGGGGAGACCCAGTACTTC. This translates into CASSQEGGLLSGETQYF.

This rearrangement joins TRBV28 to TRBJ2-6; 9 nucleotides match TRBD1. The V gene's germline CDR1 is MDHEN and CDR2 SYDVKM. The CDR3 is 19 amino acids. The V segment lost 0 bases and the J segment 4 bases; nucleotides outside the gene matches: 10. CDR3 loop: CASSLWGMGQGSGANVLTF. The CDR3 DNA is TGTGCCAGCAGTTTATGGGGTATGGGACAGGGTTCCGGGGCCAACGTCCTGACTTTC.

V is TRBV28 and J is TRBJ2-7, with 9 bases identical to TRBD1. The germline gives CDR1 MDHEN, CDR2 SYDVKM. The junction had 3 bases not matched to a gene; V was cut back by 5 bases and J by 4 bases. The CDR3 is 13 residues long. DNA of the CDR3: TGTGCCAGCAGTGTGGACAGGGGATACGAGCAGTACTTC. This codes for CASSVDRGYEQYF.

The sample holds one count of this clone. The rearrangement links TRBV27 to TRBJ2-2; 9 bases map to TRBD1. The length of the CDR3 is 15 residues. Germline-derived CDR1 and CDR2 are MNHEY and SMNVEV (reference sequence). J was trimmed by 1 base and V by 6 bases; bases with no gene match: 3. CDR3 sequence reads: CASRPGQGNTGELFF. CDR3 nucleotides: TGTGCCAGCAGGCCGGGACAGGGGAACACCGGGGAGCTGTTTTTT.

The chain links TRBV14 to TRBJ2-7; the D is unclear. Trimming shortened V by 4 bases and J by 7 bases, and 17 bases separated the two germline ends. This CDR3 is 14 amino acids long. The V gene's germline CDR1 is SGHDN and CDR2 FVKESK. CDR3 amino acids: CASSPYLSPKEQYF. The CDR3 DNA sequence: TGTGCCAGCAGCCCATACCTTTCCCCTAAAGAGCAGTACTTC.